These 6 T cell receptor beta chains were all obtained from the same sample, sequenced in a study of cytomegalovirus exposure and HLA in healthy donors. Primers for the PCR totalled 60 Vbeta and 13 Jbeta. The method was immunoSEQ multiplex PCR; TCRdb's version includes in-frame clones alone and lacks a portion of them. The sample includes approximately 110,000 clones, 74% of them seen just once. The material sequenced was PBMCs. These receptors all come from a man aged 45-65 years in good health and CMV-seropositive.

The chain recombines TRBV6-5 with TRBJ2-7; D might be TRBD1 (6 bases). This CDR3 is 14 amino acids long. Germline V gives CDR1 MNHEY, CDR2 SVGAGI. Trimming pared 6 bases from V and 4 bases from J, leaving 16 bases between. CDR3 residues: CASSPIGGRYEQYF. As DNA, the CDR3 is TGTGCCAGCAGCCCCATAGGGGGACGATACGAGCAGTACTTC.

This chain links TRBV5-1 with TRBJ2-1; 11 positions agree with TRBD2. Germline CDR1 reads SGHRS; CDR2 reads YFSETQ. Trimming cost V 3 bases and J 7 bases; bases outside gene matches: 6. The CDR3 length is 15 residues. CDR3 sequence (DNA): TGCGCCAGCAGCTCCCCTAGCGGGGGGCAAAATGAGCAGTTCTTC. Translating it yields CASSSPSGGQNEQFF.

The J gene is TRBJ2-7, the V gene TRBV6-1; D is unresolved. In germline, CDR1 is MNHNS, CDR2 SASEGT. The CDR3 loop spans 14 amino acids. Deletions cut 4 bases from V and 0 bases from J, with 10 bases between. The CDR3 protein is CASSGEAFSYEQYF. The CDR3 bases are TGTGCCAGCAGTGGTGAAGCCTTCTCCTACGAGCAGTACTTC.

J is TRBJ2-2 and V is TRBV13, with TRBD2 matching 8 bases. Germline V gives CDR1 PRHDT, CDR2 FYEKMQ (reference sequence). Trimming cost V 4 bases and J 4 bases; bases outside gene matches: 11. The CDR3 totals 17 residues. The CDR3 nucleotides read TGTGCCAGCAGCTCGCTGACTAGCGCCGACTTCACCGGGGAGCTGTTTTTT. Translated: CASSSLTSADFTGELFF.

The CDR3 DNA is TGTGCCAGTAGTATCCGGGGGAATCAGCCCCAGCATTTT. Amino acids: CASSIRGNQPQHF. The chain combines TRBV19 with TRBJ1-5, with D perhaps TRBD1 (5 bases). The CDR3 has 13 residues. Germline CDR1 reads LNHDA; CDR2 reads SQIVND (reference sequence). The V end was cut by 3 bases, the J end by 4 bases, with 7 bases between.

The chain joins TRBV7-2 to TRBJ2-7, with a weak D call TRBD1 (6 bases). This CDR3 is 12 amino acids long. V lost 4 bases to trimming and J lost 11 bases, with 15 bases between them. Germline CDR1 is SGHTA and CDR2 is FQGNSA. In nucleotides, the CDR3 is TGTGCCAGCAGCTCCCTTGGGGACATTAAGTACTTC. Its translation: CASSSLGDIKYF.